Reported below is one TCR beta chain. The data were obtained in a study of Graves' ophthalmopathy and Graves' hyperthyroidism. The TCR beta CDR3 regions underwent amplification from RNA transcripts. Investigators did first-round RT-PCR with HTBI primers, then second-round multiplex PCR. One entry per CDR3 protein results from TCRdb running MiXCR on the multiplex PCR reads. The sample lists 600,000 to 950,000 distinct CDR3 sequences, roughly 40% occurring once. The TCR originated in an adult man with Graves' ophthalmopathy. The sample consisted of peripheral blood.

This CDR3 is CASSLAYRGLSYEQYF. The DNA for the CDR3 is TGTGCCAGCAGCTTAGCCTACAGGGGGTTATCCTACGAGCAGTACTTC. V usage is TRBV7-2 and J usage is TRBJ2-7; 8 bases agree with TRBD1. This CDR3 comprises 16 residues. Germline assignment: CDR1 SGHTA and CDR2 FQGNSA. V trimming: 0 bases; J trimming: 1 base; junction bases outside the gene matches: 5.